This T cell receptor beta chain stems from a study of cytomegalovirus exposure and HLA in healthy donors. Study-wide results and caveats: Some public TCRs appeared in many individuals, while most sequences were rare. Compared with the roughly 700-donor mean, an Asian-associated ancestry cluster reportedly had fewer N-insertions, according to a later analysis.

V lost 5 bases, J lost 5 bases, and 16 bases lay in between. This CDR3 spans 14 amino acids. The germline V gene encodes CDR1 SEHNR and CDR2 FQNEAQ (reference sequence). Primers included in the PCR were 60 Vbeta and 13 Jbeta primers. The authors' processing: Some 9.9 million shared chains were among roughly 81 million unique TCR beta chains counted in a later analysis. The protocol was immunoSEQ multiplex PCR, while the TCRdb copy is restricted to in-frame clones and leaves out a portion. The V and J calls and clone size come from that table; D and trimming were worked out from the DNA. The table has some 210,000 clones, around 86% seen once. This clone was detected once. What it recognizes is unknown.

This clonotype was sampled from a woman aged 50 to 60 in good health and CMV-seropositive. The chain combines TRBV7-9 with TRBJ2-7, with TRBD1 as a possible D gene (6 bases). The sequencing input was PBMCs. The CDR3 sequence: CASSIHTQGNEQYF. Written as DNA, the CDR3 is TGTGCCAGCAGCATACATACACAGGGAAACGAGCAGTACTTC.